These T cell receptor beta chains were read from a single sample in a study of blood T cell repertoires in COVID-19. Sequenced by immunoSEQ multiplex PCR; TCRdb stores in-frame clones only, minus some. Of tens of thousands of clones in the sample, around 90% were seen once. Material for sequencing was peripheral blood. Receptors originate from a man in his sixties or seventies with acute or convalescent COVID-19. Both conserved end residues are part of each CDR3. Each record gives: J gene, V gene, CDR3 protein.

>TRBJ1-2|TRBV6-5
CASSYETNSAGYTF
>TRBJ2-3|TRBV24-1
CATSASDPGTDTQYF
>TRBJ1-2|TRBV28
CASSFTGYQVYTF
>TRBJ2-7|TRBV5-1
CASSSSGGAHLEQYF
>TRBJ2-1|TRBV7-9
CASSFRASGGDYNEQFF
>TRBJ2-7|TRBV2
CASSETGYSYEQYF
>TRBJ2-7|TRBV18
CASSPRLAGSYEQYF
>TRBJ1-3|TRBV3-1/TRBV3-2
CASSLPGQGASGNTIYF
>TRBJ1-6|TRBV2
CASRLLAGSNSPLHF
>TRBJ2-3|TRBV5-1
CASSLAAGRSDTQYF
>TRBJ1-1|TRBV18
CASSGQGANTEAFF
>TRBJ2-5|TRBV20-1
CSASWEGLGRETQYF
>TRBJ1-5|TRBV5-8
CASSLAVGQDQPQHF
>TRBJ2-7|TRBV5-1
CASSPTGEVPYEQYF
>TRBJ1-2|TRBV7-2
CASSFRGLDGYTF
>TRBJ2-1|TRBV3-1/TRBV3-2
CASSQSSNEQFF
>TRBJ2-7|TRBV4-2
CASSKRGQDNEQYF
>TRBJ2-1|TRBV4-3
CASGSQGVRLYYNEQFF
>TRBJ1-2|TRBV29-1
CSVGETGWYGYTF
>TRBJ1-2|TRBV9
CASADSSNYGYTF
>TRBJ2-7|TRBV5-5
CASSLSSGSYEQYF
>TRBJ1-2|TRBV11-2
CASSLIRDFALSGYTF
>TRBJ1-2|TRBV30
CAWNSGETYGYTF
>TRBJ2-3|TRBV29-1
CSFSRGQSTDTQYF
>TRBJ2-1|TRBV27
CASSLRAGLAKGSNEQFF
>TRBJ1-2|TRBV29-1
CSAWDRKSYGYTF
>TRBJ2-7|TRBV7-9
CASSLRLQGDEQYF
>TRBJ2-1|TRBV11-2
CASEREGGEQFF
>TRBJ2-7|TRBV11-2
CASSSSGTSGTERYEQYF
>TRBJ1-2|TRBV7-9
CASSLGTASKGYTF
>TRBJ2-3|TRBV28
CASSFGGGRSGTDTQYF
>TRBJ2-1|TRBV29-1
CSVEDGSGRYEQFF
>TRBJ2-3|TRBV4-3
CASSPGLSTDTQYF
>TRBJ2-7|TRBV24-1
CATQGIGYEQYF
>TRBJ1-1|TRBV28
CASSSGQLNTEAFF
>TRBJ1-5|TRBV28
CASSMTGGENQPQHF
>TRBJ1-6|TRBV5-1
CASSLGDSRNSPLHF
>TRBJ2-5|TRBV5-1
CASSLASSGGAQETQYF
>TRBJ2-7|TRBV2
CASTRGSYEQYF
>TRBJ2-6|TRBV6-4
CASSDSGAGANVLTF
>TRBJ2-4|TRBV2
CASIPDAGGIQYF
>TRBJ1-1|TRBV7-9
CASSPPGTVNTEAFF
>TRBJ1-4|TRBV6-2/TRBV6-3
CASSPGTVTTNEKLFF
>TRBJ1-5|TRBV4-1
CASSQESSTPRAQHF
>TRBJ1-2|TRBV28
CASSPTGFHFYGYTF
>TRBJ2-2|TRBV3-1/TRBV3-2
CASSLSGANTGELFF
>TRBJ1-2|TRBV3-1/TRBV3-2
CASSQEEGRNYGYTF
>TRBJ2-7|TRBV5-6
CASSRSGTGAYEQYF
>TRBJ2-7|TRBV24-1
CATSDSGGYEQYF
>TRBJ2-1|TRBV18
CASWGRTGDYNEQFF
>TRBJ2-7|TRBV28
CASSLSGGGPYEQYF
>TRBJ2-1|TRBV5-1
CASSLAAPGEQFF
>TRBJ1-6|TRBV6-4
CASSVQSGAHSPLHF
>TRBJ2-2|TRBV11-3
CASSSREDRDNTGELFF